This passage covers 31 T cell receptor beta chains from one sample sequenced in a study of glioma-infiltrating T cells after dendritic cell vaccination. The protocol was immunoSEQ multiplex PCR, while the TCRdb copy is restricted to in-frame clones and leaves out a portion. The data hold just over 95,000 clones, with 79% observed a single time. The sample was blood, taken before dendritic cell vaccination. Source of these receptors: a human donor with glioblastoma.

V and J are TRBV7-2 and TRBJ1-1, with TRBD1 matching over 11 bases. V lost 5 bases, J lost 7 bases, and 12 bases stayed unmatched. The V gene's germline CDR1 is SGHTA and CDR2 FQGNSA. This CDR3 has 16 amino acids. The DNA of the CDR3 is TGTGCCAGCAGCCCAGGGACAGGGGGTTTCGGTAGTGAAGCTTTCTTT. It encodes CASSPGTGGFGSEAFF.

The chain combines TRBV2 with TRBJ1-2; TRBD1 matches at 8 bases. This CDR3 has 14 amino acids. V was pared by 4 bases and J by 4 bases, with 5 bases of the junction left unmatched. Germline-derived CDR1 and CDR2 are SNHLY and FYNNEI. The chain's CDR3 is CASSVRGRGYGYTF. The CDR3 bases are TGTGCCAGCAGTGTCAGGGGGCGAGGCTATGGCTACACCTTC.

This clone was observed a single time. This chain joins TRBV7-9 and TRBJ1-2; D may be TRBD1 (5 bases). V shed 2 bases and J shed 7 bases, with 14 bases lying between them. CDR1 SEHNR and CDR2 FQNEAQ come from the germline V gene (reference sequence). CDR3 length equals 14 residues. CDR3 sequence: CASSLTARGVGYTF. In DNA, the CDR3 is TGTGCCAGCAGCTTAACCGCACGGGGGGTTGGCTACACCTTC.

CDR3 region: CASSLWGPAGDSAEAFF. CDR3 bases: TGTGCCAGCAGTTTATGGGGGCCCGCTGGGGATTCCGCTGAAGCTTTCTTT. The J gene is TRBJ1-1, the V gene TRBV27, with D maybe TRBD1 (6 bases). This CDR3 contains 17 residues. V lost 1 base to trimming and J lost 6 bases, with 21 bases between them. Germline assignment: CDR1 MNHEY and CDR2 SMNVEV (reference sequence).

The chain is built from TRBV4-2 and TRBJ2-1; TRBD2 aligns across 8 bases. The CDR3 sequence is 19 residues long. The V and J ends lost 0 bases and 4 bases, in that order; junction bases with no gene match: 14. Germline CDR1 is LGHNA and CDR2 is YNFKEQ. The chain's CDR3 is CASSQEWAGETGGYNEQFF. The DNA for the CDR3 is TGTGCCAGCAGCCAAGAATGGGCAGGGGAGACGGGAGGGTACAATGAGCAGTTCTTC.

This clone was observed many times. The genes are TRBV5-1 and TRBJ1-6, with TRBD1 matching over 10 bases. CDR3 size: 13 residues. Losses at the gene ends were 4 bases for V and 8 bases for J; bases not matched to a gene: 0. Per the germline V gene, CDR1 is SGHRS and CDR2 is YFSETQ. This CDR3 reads CASSGTGDSPLHF. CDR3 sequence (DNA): TGCGCCAGCAGCGGGACAGGGGATTCACCCCTCCACTTT.

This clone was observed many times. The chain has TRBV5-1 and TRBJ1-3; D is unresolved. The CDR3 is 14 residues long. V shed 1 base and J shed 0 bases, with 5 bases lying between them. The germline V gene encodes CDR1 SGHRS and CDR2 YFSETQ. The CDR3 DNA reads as TGCGCCAGCAGCTTGTCCCGCTCTGGAAACACCATATATTTT. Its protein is CASSLSRSGNTIYF. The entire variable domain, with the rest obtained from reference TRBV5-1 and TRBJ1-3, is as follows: KAGVTQTPRYLIKTRGQQVTLSCSPISGHRSVSWYQQTPGQGLQFLFEYFSETQRNKGNFPGRFSGRQFSNSRSEMNVSTLELGDSALYLCASSLSRSGNTIYFGEGSWLTVV.

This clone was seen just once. The CDR3 loop reads CASSDSQGPNTEAFF. CDR3 nucleotides: TGTGCCAGCAGTGACTCACAGGGTCCGAACACTGAAGCTTTCTTT. The rearrangement links TRBV6-4 to TRBJ1-1; weak D call: TRBD1 (6 bases). Trimming took off 0 bases at V and 1 base at J, with 9 bases between the two ends. The CDR3 is made up of 15 amino acids. Germline V CDR1 and CDR2: MRHNA, SNTAGT.

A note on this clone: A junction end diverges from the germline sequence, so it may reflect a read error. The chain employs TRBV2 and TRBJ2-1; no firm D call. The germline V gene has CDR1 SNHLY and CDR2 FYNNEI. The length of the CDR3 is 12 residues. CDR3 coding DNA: TGTGCCAGCAGGGAAGCCGAGGATGAGCAGTTCTTC. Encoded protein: CASREAEDEQFF.

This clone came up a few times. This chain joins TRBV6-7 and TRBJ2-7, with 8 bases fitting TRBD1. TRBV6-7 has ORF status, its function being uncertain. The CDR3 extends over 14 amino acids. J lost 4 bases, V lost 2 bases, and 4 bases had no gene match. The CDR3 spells CASSYQDRDYEQYF. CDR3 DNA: TGTGCCAGCAGTTACCAGGACAGGGATTACGAGCAGTACTTC.

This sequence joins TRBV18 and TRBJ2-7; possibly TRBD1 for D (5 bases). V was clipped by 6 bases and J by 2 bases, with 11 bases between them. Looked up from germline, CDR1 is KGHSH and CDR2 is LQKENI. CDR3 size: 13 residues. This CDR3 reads CASSRTNTYEQYF. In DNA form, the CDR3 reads TGTGCCAGCTCCCGGACAAACACCTACGAGCAGTACTTC. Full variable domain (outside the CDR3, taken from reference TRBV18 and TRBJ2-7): NAGVMQNPRHLVRRRGQEARLRCSPMKGHSHVYWYRQLPEEGLKFMVYLQKENIIDESGMPKERFSAEFPKEGPSILRIQQVVRGDSAAYFCASSRTNTYEQYFGPGTRLTVT.

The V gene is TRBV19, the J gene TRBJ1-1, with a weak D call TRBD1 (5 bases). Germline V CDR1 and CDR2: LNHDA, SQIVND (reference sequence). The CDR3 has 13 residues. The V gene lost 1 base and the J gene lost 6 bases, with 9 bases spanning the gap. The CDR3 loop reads CASSIGGGSEAFF. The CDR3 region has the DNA TGTGCCAGTAGTATAGGCGGGGGGTCTGAAGCTTTCTTT.

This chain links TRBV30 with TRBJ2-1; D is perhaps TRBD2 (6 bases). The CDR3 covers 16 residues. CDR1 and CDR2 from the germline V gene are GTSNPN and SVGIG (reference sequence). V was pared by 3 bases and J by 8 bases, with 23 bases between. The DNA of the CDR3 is TGTGCCTGGAGGGGACTCGTCGGGACCCGCAGGGATGAGCAGTTCTTC. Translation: CAWRGLVGTRRDEQFF.

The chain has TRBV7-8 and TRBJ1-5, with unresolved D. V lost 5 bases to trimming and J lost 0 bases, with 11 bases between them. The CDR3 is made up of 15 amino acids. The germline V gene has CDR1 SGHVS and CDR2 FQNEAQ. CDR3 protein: CASSLRGSSNQPQHF. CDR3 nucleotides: TGTGCCAGCAGCCTCCGAGGGAGTAGCAATCAGCCCCAGCATTTT.

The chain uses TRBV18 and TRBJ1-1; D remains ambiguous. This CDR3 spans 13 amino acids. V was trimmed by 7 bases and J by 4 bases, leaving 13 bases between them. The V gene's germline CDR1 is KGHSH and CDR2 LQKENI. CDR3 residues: CASFPFGGTEAFF. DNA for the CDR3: TGTGCCAGCTTTCCGTTTGGAGGCACTGAAGCTTTCTTT.

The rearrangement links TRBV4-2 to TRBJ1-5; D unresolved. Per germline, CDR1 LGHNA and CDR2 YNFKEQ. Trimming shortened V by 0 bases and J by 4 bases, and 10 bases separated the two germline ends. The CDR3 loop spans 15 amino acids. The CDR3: CASSQDGQFNQPQHF. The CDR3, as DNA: TGTGCCAGCAGCCAAGATGGGCAGTTTAATCAGCCCCAGCATTTT.

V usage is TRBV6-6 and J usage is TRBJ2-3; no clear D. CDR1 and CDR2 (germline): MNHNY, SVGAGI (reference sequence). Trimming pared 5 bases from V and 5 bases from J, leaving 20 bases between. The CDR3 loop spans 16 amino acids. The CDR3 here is CASSKSRNPTGDTQYF. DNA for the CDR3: TGTGCCAGCAGTAAATCTCGAAACCCCACCGGAGATACGCAGTATTTT.

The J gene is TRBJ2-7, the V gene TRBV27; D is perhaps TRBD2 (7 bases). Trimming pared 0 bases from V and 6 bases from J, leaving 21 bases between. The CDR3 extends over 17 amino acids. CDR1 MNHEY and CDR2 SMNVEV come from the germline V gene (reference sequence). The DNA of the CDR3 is TGTGCCAGCAGTTTATCGGGGGGGGCTAGCAAAGTATTCGAGCAGTACTTC. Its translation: CASSLSGGASKVFEQYF.

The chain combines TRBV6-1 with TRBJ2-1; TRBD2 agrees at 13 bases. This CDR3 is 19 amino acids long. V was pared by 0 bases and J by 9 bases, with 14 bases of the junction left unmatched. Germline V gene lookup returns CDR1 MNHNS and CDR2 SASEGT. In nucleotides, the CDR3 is TGTGCCAGCAGTGAAGCCCCCGCTCGGACTAGCGGGAGAGTGGGTGAGCAGTTCTTC. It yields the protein CASSEAPARTSGRVGEQFF.

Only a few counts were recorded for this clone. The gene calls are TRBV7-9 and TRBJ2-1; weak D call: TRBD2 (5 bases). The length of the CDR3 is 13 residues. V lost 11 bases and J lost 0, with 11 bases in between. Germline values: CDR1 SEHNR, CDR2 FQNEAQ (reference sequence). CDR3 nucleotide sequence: TGTGCCGAGGGTCCAAGCTCCTACAATGAGCAGTTCTTC. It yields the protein CAEGPSSYNEQFF.

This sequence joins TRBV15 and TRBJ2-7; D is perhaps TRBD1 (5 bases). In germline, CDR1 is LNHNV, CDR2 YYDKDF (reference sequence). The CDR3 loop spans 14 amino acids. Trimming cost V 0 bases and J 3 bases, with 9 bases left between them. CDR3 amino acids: CATSRDPQGYEQYF. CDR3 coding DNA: TGTGCCACCAGCAGAGATCCGCAGGGCTACGAGCAGTACTTC.

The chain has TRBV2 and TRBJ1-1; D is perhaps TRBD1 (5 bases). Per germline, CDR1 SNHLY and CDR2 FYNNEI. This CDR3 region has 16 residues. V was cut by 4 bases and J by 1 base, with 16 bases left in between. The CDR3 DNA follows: TGTGCCAGCAGTGCGTATTACGGACACCCGAACACTGAAGCTTTCTTT. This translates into CASSAYYGHPNTEAFF.

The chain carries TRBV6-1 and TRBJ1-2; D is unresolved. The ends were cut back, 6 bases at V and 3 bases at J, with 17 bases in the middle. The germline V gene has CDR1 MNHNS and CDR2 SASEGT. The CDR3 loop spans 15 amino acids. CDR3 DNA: TGTGCCAGCAGGGAGACCCTCGGGATTTACTATGGCTACACCTTC. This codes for CASRETLGIYYGYTF.

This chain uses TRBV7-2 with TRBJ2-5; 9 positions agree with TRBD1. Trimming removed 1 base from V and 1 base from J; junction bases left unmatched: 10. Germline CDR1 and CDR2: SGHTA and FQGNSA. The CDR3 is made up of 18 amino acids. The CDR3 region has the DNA TGTGCCAGCAGCTTAGTGGGTACAGGGGGCAGGAGCCAAGAGACCCAGTACTTC. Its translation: CASSLVGTGGRSQETQYF.

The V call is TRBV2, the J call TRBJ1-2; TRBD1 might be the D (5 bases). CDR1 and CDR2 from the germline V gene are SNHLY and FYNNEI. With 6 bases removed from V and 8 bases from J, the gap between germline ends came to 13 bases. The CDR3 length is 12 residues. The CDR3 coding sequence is TGTGCCAGCAGAAGTGTGGGGCGCGGCTACACCTTC. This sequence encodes CASRSVGRGYTF.

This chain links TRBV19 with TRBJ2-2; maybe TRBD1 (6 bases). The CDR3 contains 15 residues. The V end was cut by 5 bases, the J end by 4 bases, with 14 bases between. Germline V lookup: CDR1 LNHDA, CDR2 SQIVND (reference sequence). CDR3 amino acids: CASSLVGQFTGELFF. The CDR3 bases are TGTGCCAGTAGTCTCGTCGGACAGTTCACCGGGGAGCTGTTTTTT.

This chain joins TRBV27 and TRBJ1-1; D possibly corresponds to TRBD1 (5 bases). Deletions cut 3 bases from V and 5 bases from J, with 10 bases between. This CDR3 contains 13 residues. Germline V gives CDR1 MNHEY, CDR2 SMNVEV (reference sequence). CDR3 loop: CASSFLGGTEAFF. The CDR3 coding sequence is TGTGCCAGCAGTTTTCTCGGGGGGACTGAAGCTTTCTTT.

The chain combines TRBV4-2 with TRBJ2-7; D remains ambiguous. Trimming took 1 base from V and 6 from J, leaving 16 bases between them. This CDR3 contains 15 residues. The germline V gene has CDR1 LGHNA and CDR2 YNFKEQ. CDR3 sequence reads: CASSQAVARVPEQYF. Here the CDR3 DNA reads TGTGCCAGCAGCCAAGCGGTAGCTCGGGTTCCCGAGCAGTACTTC.

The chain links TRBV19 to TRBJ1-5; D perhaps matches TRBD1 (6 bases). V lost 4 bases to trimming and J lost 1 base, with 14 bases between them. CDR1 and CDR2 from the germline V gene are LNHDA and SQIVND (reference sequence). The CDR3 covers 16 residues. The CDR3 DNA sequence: TGTGCCAGTAGTACCCTAGACAGGATGAGCAATCAGCCCCAGCATTTT. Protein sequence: CASSTLDRMSNQPQHF. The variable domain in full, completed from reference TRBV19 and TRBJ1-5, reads DGGITQSPKYLFRKEGQNVTLSCEQNLNHDAMYWYRQDPGQGLRLIYYSQIVNDFQKGDIAEGYSVSREKKESFPLTVTSAQKNPTAFYLCASSTLDRMSNQPQHFGDGTRLSIL.

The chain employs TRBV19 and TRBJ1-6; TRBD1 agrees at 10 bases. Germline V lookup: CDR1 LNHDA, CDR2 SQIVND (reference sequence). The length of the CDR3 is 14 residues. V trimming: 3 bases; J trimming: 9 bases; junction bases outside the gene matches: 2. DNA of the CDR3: TGTGCCAGTAGTATCCGACAGGGGGCTTCACCCCTCCACTTT. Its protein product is CASSIRQGASPLHF.

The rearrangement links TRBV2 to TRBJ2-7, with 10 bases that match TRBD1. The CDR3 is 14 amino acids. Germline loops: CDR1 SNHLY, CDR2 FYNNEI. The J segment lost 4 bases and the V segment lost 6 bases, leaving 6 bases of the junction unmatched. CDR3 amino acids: CASRKTGGLYEQYF. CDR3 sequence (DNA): TGTGCCAGCAGGAAGACAGGGGGCCTGTACGAGCAGTACTTC.